The 10 T cell receptor beta chains below were found in one sample sequenced in a study of cytomegalovirus exposure and HLA in healthy donors. The PCR employed 60 Vbeta primers together with 13 Jbeta primers. Sequencing used immunoSEQ multiplex PCR; TCRdb keeps in-frame clones, though not all of them. In the table there are fewer than 90,000 clones, around 79% of which are singletons. The sample was PBMCs. These receptors all stem from a female donor in good health and CMV-seronegative.

This clone was observed a few times. The J gene is TRBJ2-7, the V gene TRBV6-5, with 9 bases fitting TRBD1. The CDR3 runs to 15 residues. Per the germline V gene, CDR1 is MNHEY and CDR2 is SVGAGI. J was trimmed by 4 bases and V by 4 bases; bases with no gene match: 8. CDR3: CASSSPGTGFYEQYF. In DNA, the CDR3 is TGTGCCAGCAGTTCGCCCGGGACAGGGTTTTACGAGCAGTACTTC.

This rearrangement joins TRBV27 to TRBJ2-1; TRBD2 matches at 11 bases. Germline V gene sequence: CDR1 MNHEY, CDR2 SMNVEV (reference sequence). CDR3 size: 16 residues. Trimming took 8 bases from V and 5 from J; bases not matched to a gene: 11. The CDR3 DNA reads as TGTGCCAGCGGGGCCCGGGAGACTAGCGGGGACAATGAGCAGTTCTTC. It yields the protein CASGARETSGDNEQFF.

The rearrangement joins TRBV10-1 to TRBJ2-7; TRBD2 aligns across 8 bases. The V gene end was trimmed by 4 bases and the J gene end by 5 bases; junction bases not matched to a gene: 4. The CDR3 is 13 amino acids. Germline CDR1 reads WNHNN; CDR2 reads SYGVQD (reference sequence). CDR3 protein: CASSGGLGNEQYF. Here the CDR3 DNA reads TGCGCCAGCAGTGGGGGACTAGGGAACGAGCAGTACTTC.

The chain employs TRBV4-3 and TRBJ2-3; the D is unclear. Trimming removed 0 bases at V and 2 bases at J, with 12 bases between. There are 16 residues in the CDR3. Germline V gene sequence: CDR1 LGHNA, CDR2 YSLEER. DNA for the CDR3: TGCGCCAGCAGCCAAGAATTCCGGTCGAACACAGATACGCAGTATTTT. Its translation is CASSQEFRSNTDTQYF.

The CDR3 spells CASSIGTSESTDTQYF. CDR3 bases: TGCGCCAGCAGCATTGGGACTAGCGAGAGCACAGATACGCAGTATTTT. V gene TRBV5-1 combines with J gene TRBJ2-3; 10 bases are a match to TRBD2. J lost 0 bases, V lost 4 bases, and 5 bases had no gene match. CDR1 is SGHRS, CDR2 YFSETQ, per germline. This CDR3 is built from 16 residues.

This clone was observed once. The chain combines TRBV7-2 with TRBJ2-7, with 10 bases matching TRBD1. The CDR3 consists of 14 residues. The V segment lost 6 bases and the J segment 3 bases; nucleotides outside the gene matches: 5. The germline CDR1 and CDR2 sequences are SGHTA and FQGNSA. CDR3 coding DNA: TGTGCCAGCAGTCCCGACAGGGGGCTCTACGAGCAGTACTTC. Amino acids: CASSPDRGLYEQYF. The full variable domain, rest sourced from reference TRBV7-2 and TRBJ2-7, is GAGVSQSPSNKVTEKGKDVELRCDPISGHTALYWYRQSLGQGLEFLIYFQGNSAPDKSGLPSDRFSAERTGGSVSTLTIQRTQQEDSAVYLCASSPDRGLYEQYFGPGTRLTVT.

This chain joins TRBV12-2 and TRBJ2-6; the table names TRBD1, a call not compared with the DNA. TRBV12-2 is termed a pseudogene. This CDR3 contains 17 residues. In nucleotides, the CDR3 is TGTGCAAGTCGCCTGGGACAGGCTCTCTCTGGGGCCAACGTCCTGACTTTC. It specifies CASRLGQALSGANVLTF.

This chain joins TRBV6-5 and TRBJ1-3; D is ambiguous. V shed 6 bases and J shed 3 bases, with 15 bases lying between them. This CDR3 comprises 15 residues. Per the germline V gene, CDR1 is MNHEY and CDR2 is SVGAGI. The CDR3 loop is CASSAWAGYGNTIYF. The DNA for the CDR3 is TGTGCCAGCAGCGCCTGGGCCGGTTATGGAAACACCATATATTTT.

The chain uses TRBV28 and TRBJ1-2, with TRBD1 as a possible D gene (5 bases). Germline loops: CDR1 MDHEN, CDR2 SYDVKM. This CDR3 is built from 14 residues. Trimming left V 10 bases short and J 4 bases short, with 19 bases between. The CDR3 DNA reads TGTGCCATCAATCGGGGGGTAGGTGGCTATGGCTACACCTTC. Translation gives CAINRGVGGYGYTF.

The V and J genes are TRBV10-1 and TRBJ2-1; 9 nucleotides line up with TRBD2. This CDR3 contains 17 residues. Germline V CDR1 and CDR2: WNHNN, SYGVQD (reference sequence). Trimming took 4 bases from V and 8 from J; bases not matched to a gene: 15. CDR3 DNA: TGCGCCAGCAGTGTGCCGAGTAGCGGGAGAATGGTCTATGAGCAGTTCTTC. As protein: CASSVPSSGRMVYEQFF.